This T cell receptor beta chain originates from a study of T-cell reconstitution after alpha-beta-depleted transplantation in children. V was cut by 0 bases and J by 2 bases, with 11 bases left in between. CDR3 length: 15 amino acids. From germline, CDR1 is DFQATT and CDR2 SNEGSKA (reference sequence). During its preparation, the TCRbeta library received unique molecular identifiers. Via MiXCR, TCRdb re-called the PCR reads, giving one row per CDR3 protein. Among about a million distinct CDR3 sequences listed, about 29% were seen once. This TCR was recovered from a boy under two years old who had a stem cell transplant for SCID, so the T cells may come from the graft donor. The sample in question was PBMCs, mostly from graft donor cells, obtained 360 days after TCRalphabeta/CD19-depleted stem cell transplant. The chain joins TRBV20-1 to TRBJ1-5, with a weak D call TRBD1 (5 bases). DNA for the CDR3: TGCAGTGCTAGAGATCTAGGGGCAGGCAATCAGCCCCAGCATTTT. Its protein product is CSARDLGAGNQPQHF.